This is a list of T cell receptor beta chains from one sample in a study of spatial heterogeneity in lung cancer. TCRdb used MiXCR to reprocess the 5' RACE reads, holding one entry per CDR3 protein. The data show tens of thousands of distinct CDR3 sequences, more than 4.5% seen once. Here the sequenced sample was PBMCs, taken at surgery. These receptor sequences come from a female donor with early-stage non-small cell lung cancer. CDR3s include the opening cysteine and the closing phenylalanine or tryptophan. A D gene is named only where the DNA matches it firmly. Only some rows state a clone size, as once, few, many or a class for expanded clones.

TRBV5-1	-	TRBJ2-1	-	TGCGCCAGCAGCCCGGTCATCCCAAATGAGCAGTTCTTC	CASSPVIPNEQFF
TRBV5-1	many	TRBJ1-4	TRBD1	TGCGCCAGCAGCCCCTCTCAGGGGGCCGGTGAAAAACTGTTTTTT	CASSPSQGAGEKLFF
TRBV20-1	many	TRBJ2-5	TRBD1	TGCAGTGCTCCCAACAGGGGGGAGAGGAGGGAGACCCAGTACTTC	CSAPNRGERRETQYF
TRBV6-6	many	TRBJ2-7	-	TGTGCCAGCAGTCCCTCAGGGGAGCAGTACTTC	CASSPSGEQYF
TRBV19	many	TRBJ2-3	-	TGTGCCAGTAGTGATAGAAGAGGAAGTACAACAGATACGCAGTATTTT	CASSDRRGSTTDTQYF
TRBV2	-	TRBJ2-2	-	TGTGCCAGCACCCTAGCGTTGGCCGGGGAGCTGTTTTTT	CASTLALAGELFF
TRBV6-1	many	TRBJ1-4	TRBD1	TGTGCCAGCAGTACCGGGACAGGAAAACTGTTTTTT	CASSTGTGKLFF
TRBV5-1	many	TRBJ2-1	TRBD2	TGCGCCAGCAGCCCTAGCGGGGGCCCGGGTAATGAGCAGTTCTTC	CASSPSGGPGNEQFF
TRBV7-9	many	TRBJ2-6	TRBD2	TGTGCCAGCAGCTCACTAGCGGGGGGCCGCGAGGGAGGGGCCAACGTCCTGACTTTC	CASSSLAGGREGGANVLTF
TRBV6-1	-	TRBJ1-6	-	TGTGCCAGCAGGGCCTACGAGTTTTATAATTCACCCCTCCACTTT	CASRAYEFYNSPLHF
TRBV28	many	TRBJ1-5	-	TGTGCCAGCAGATCGGACAGACACCTCAATCAGCCCCAGCATTTT	CASRSDRHLNQPQHF
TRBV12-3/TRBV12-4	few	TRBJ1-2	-	TGTGCCAGCAGTTTGGGCAGGCCCTACTATGGCTACACCTTC	CASSLGRPYYGYTF
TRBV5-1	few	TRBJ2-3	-	TGCGCCAGCAGCTTGTTTCCGGGTTCGAGCACAGATACGCAGTATTTT	CASSLFPGSSTDTQYF
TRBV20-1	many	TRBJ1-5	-	TGCAGTGCATGGACAGATGGTCAGCCCCAGCATTTT	CSAWTDGQPQHF
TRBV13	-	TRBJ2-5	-	TGTGCCAGCAGCCCACTCTCAACAGGGTTGGTAGAGACCCAGTACTTC	CASSPLSTGLVETQYF
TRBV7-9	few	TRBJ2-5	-	TGTGCCAGCAGCACCCAAACTAGGGACCAAGAGACCCAGTACTTC	CASSTQTRDQETQYF
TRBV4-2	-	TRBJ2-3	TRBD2	TGTGCCAGCAGCCAAGAGGTCGGGGTAGCGGGAGTCACAGATACGCAGTATTTT	CASSQEVGVAGVTDTQYF
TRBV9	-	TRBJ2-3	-	TGTGCCAGCAGCCTTGGGTTGGCGAGGGATACGCAGTATTTT	CASSLGLARDTQYF